The source of this T cell receptor (beta chain) is a study of shared clonotypes between healthy human individuals. Turning to the study itself: A couple of women and a few men aged 18 to 49 made up the donors. Broader study findings: A reduction in generation probabilities was seen for non-shared clonotypes relative to those shared by all four donors.

For this clone: What it binds is not known.

This CDR3 has 14 residues. Per germline, CDR1 SNHLY and CDR2 FYNNEI. The germline V and J ends were trimmed by 7 bases and 3 bases, with 10 bases remaining between them. Genomic DNA per cell subset filled all wells of several immunoSEQ plates. Profiling relied on immunoSEQ multiplex PCR, and the TCRdb table lists in-frame clones only, not all of them. The data contain roughly 2.2 million clones, around 92% of them seen just once; the ten biggest clones take up around 0.35%. Free of recent acute infections or vaccinations, the donors were healthy HIV-negative adults. The material sequenced was naive CD4+ T cells from PBMCs. Documented subset: CD45RA+ positively selected. This chain uses TRBV2 with TRBJ2-6, with a weak D call TRBD2 (6 bases). The sequence was collected from a man aged 18 to 29 in good health. Some clones in this sample may be carry-over from other donors' samples. In DNA form, the CDR3 reads TGTGCCAGCACCGACGGGGGTGGGGCCAACGTCCTGACTTTC. Residues: CASTDGGGANVLTF.